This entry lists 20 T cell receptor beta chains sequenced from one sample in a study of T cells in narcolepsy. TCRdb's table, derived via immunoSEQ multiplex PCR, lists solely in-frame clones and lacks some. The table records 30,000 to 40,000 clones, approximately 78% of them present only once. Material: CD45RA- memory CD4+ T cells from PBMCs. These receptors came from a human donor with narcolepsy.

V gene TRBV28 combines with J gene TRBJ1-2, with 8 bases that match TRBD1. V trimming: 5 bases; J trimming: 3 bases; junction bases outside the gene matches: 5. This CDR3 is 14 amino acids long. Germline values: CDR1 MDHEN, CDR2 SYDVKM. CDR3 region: CASSPPTGDYGYTF. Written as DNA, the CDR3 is TGTGCCAGCAGTCCTCCGACAGGGGACTATGGCTACACCTTC.

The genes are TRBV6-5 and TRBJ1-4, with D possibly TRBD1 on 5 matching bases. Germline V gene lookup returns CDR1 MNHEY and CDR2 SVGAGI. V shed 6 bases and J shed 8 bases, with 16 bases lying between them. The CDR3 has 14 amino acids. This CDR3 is CASRRGMRGEKLFF. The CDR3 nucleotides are TGTGCCAGCAGGCGGGGGATGAGAGGGGAAAAACTGTTTTTT.

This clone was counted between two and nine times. In DNA, the CDR3 is TGTGCCAGCAGCCCCGAACCAGGGGGCGGAAACATTCAGTACTTC. Amino acid sequence: CASSPEPGGGNIQYF. The V and J genes are TRBV7-9 and TRBJ2-4; 8 positions match TRBD1. The CDR3 covers 15 residues. The V gene end was trimmed by 5 bases and the J gene end by 6 bases; junction bases not matched to a gene: 9. CDR1 is SEHNR, CDR2 FQNEAQ, per germline (reference sequence).

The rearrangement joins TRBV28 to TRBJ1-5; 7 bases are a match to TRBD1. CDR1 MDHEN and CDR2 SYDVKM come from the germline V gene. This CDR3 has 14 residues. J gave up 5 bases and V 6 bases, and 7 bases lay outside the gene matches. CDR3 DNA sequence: TGTGCCAGCAGGACGGACAGGACCGATCAGCCCCAGCATTTT. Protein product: CASRTDRTDQPQHF.

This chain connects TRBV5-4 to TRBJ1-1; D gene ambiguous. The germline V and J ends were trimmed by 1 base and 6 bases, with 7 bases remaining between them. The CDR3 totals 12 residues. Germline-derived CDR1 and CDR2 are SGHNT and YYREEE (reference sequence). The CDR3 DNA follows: TGTGCCAGCAGCTTGAGGGTATCTGAAGCTTTCTTT. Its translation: CASSLRVSEAFF.

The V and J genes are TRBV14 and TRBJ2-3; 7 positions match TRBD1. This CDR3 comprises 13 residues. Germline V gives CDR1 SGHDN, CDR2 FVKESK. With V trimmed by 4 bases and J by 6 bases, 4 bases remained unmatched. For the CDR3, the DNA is TGTGCCAGCAGCCGGAACAGGGGTGATACGCAGTATTTT. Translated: CASSRNRGDTQYF.

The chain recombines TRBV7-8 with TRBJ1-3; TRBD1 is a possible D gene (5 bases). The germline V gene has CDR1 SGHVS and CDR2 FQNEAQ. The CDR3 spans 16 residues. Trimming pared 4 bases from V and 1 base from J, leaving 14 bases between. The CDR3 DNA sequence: TGTGCCAGCAGCTATTACGGGGGAGGATCTGGAAACACCATATATTTT. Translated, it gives CASSYYGGGSGNTIYF.

Written as DNA, the CDR3 is TGCGCCAGCAGTGAATCACAATACAATGAGCAGTTCTTC. This gives the protein CASSESQYNEQFF. The chain links TRBV10-1 to TRBJ2-1, with D unclear. CDR3 length: 13 residues. In germline, CDR1 is WNHNN, CDR2 SYGVQD (reference sequence). The V and J ends lost 3 bases and 4 bases respectively, with 7 bases between them.

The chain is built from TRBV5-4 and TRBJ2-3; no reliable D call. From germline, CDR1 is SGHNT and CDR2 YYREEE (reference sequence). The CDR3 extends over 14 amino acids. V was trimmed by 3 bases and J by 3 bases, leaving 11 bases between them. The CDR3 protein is CASSSGRTTDTQYF. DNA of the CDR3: TGTGCCAGCAGCTCAGGACGGACGACAGATACGCAGTATTTT.

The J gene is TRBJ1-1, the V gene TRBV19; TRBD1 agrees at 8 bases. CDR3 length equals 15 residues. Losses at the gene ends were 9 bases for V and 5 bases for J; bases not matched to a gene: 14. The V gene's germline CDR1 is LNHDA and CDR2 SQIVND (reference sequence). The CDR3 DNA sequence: TGTGCCAGCTGGGACCTCGGACAGGGTATTACTGAAGCTTTCTTT. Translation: CASWDLGQGITEAFF. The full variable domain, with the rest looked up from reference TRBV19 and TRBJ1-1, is DGGITQSPKYLFRKEGQNVTLSCEQNLNHDAMYWYRQDPGQGLRLIYYSQIVNDFQKGDIAEGYSVSREKKESFPLTVTSAQKNPTAFYLCASWDLGQGITEAFFGQGTRLTVV.

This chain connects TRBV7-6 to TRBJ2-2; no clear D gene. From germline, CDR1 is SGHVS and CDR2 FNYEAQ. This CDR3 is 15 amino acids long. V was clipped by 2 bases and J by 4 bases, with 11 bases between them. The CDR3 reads CASSLYSWATGELFF. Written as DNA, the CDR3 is TGTGCCAGCAGCTTATACTCCTGGGCCACCGGGGAGCTGTTTTTT.

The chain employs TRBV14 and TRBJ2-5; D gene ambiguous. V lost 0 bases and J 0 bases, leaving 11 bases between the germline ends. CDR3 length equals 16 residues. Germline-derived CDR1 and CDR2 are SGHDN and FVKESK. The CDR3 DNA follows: TGTGCCAGCAGCCAAGATTGGAGTGAGTACCAAGAGACCCAGTACTTC. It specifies CASSQDWSEYQETQYF.

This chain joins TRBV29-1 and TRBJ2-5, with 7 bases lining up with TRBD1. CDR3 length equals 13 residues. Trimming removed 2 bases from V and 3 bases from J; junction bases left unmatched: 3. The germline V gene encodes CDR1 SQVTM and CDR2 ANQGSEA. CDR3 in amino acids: CSVEKGAEETQYF. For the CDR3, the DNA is TGCAGCGTTGAAAAGGGGGCGGAAGAGACCCAGTACTTC.

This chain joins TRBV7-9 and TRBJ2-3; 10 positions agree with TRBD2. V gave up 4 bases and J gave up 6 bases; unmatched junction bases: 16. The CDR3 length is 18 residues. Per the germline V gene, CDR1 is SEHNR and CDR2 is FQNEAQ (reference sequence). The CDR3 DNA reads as TGTGCCAGCAGCTCGCGGGGGAAGCGGGAGGGCCTGGGCGATACGCAGTATTTT. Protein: CASSSRGKREGLGDTQYF.

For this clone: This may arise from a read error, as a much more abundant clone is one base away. CDR3 amino acids: CSVWSDWGTEAFF. CDR3 DNA sequence: TGCAGCGTTTGGAGTGACTGGGGCACTGAAGCTTTCTTT. The chain employs TRBV29-1 and TRBJ1-1; D is ambiguous. CDR1 is SQVTM and CDR2 is ANQGSEA in the germline V gene. This CDR3 is built from 13 residues. V lost 5 bases and J 4 bases, leaving 14 bases between the germline ends.

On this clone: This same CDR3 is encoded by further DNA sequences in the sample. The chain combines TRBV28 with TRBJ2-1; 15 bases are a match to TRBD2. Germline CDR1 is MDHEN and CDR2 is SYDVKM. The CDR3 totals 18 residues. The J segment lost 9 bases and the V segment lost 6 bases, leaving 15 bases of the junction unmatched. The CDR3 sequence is CASSYLGLAGGRGGEQFF. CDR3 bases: TGTGCCAGCAGCTACCTGGGACTAGCGGGAGGTCGGGGGGGTGAGCAGTTCTTC.

CDR3: CASRRVNEKLFF. The CDR3 coding sequence is TGTGCCAGCCGACGGGTTAATGAAAAACTGTTTTTT. The V call is TRBV6-6, the J call TRBJ1-4; D unclear. Trimming cost V 8 bases and J 4 bases, with 8 bases left between them. The germline gives CDR1 MNHNY, CDR2 SVGAGI (reference sequence). The CDR3 is 12 amino acids.

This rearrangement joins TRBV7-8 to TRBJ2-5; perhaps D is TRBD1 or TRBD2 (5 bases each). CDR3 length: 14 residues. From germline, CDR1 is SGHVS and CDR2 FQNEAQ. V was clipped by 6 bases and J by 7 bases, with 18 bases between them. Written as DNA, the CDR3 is TGTGCCAGCAGTTGGGACCTGAGGAAGACGACCCAGTACTTC. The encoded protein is CASSWDLRKTTQYF. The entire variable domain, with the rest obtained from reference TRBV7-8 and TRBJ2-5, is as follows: GAGVSQSPRYKVAKRGQDVALRCDPISGHVSLFWYQQALGQGPEFLTYFQNEAQLDKSGLPSDRFFAERPEGSVSTLKIQRTQQEDSAVYLCASSWDLRKTTQYFGPGTRLLVL.

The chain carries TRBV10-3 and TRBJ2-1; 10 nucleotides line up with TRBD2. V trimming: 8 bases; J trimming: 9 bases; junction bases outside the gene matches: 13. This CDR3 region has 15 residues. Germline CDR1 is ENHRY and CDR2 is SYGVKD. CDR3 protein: CAIAPSSGRVGEQFF. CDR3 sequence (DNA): TGTGCCATCGCCCCCTCTAGCGGGAGAGTCGGTGAGCAGTTCTTC.

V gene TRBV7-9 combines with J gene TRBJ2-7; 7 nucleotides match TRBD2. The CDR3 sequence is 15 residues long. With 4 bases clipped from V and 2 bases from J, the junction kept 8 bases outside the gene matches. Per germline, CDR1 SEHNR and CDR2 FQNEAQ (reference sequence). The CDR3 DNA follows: TGTGCCAGCAGCTATCTTAAGAGCGGGACCTACGAGCAGTACTTC. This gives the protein CASSYLKSGTYEQYF.